The 19 T cell receptor beta chains below come from one sample, sequenced in a study of cytomegalovirus exposure and HLA in healthy donors. PCR employed 60 Vbeta and 13 Jbeta primers. Clones were read by immunoSEQ multiplex PCR, and TCRdb kept only the in-frame ones, dropping some. The table has roughly 150,000 clones, roughly 80% seen once. The sequenced material came from PBMCs. These receptors were taken from a man aged 18 to 30 in good health and CMV-seropositive.

The V gene is TRBV19, the J gene TRBJ2-5, with 9 bases matching TRBD1. Germline V gene sequence: CDR1 LNHDA, CDR2 SQIVND (reference sequence). Unmatched junction bases numbered 11, after V lost 7 bases and J lost 5 bases. This CDR3 comprises 15 residues. DNA for the CDR3: TGTGCCAGTAAATCTGGGGCGACAGGGGGTGAGACCCAGTACTTC. Its translation is CASKSGATGGETQYF.

The chain joins TRBV19 to TRBJ2-3, with 7 nucleotides matching TRBD2. CDR3 size: 13 residues. The V segment lost 5 bases and the J segment 6 bases; nucleotides outside the gene matches: 5. Germline V gene data show CDR1 as LNHDA and CDR2 as SQIVND (reference sequence). CDR3 sequence (DNA): TGTGCCAGTAGTGGGGGGGTGCGGGATACGCAGTATTTT. Amino acids: CASSGGVRDTQYF.

This clone was counted between two and nine times. This chain links TRBV6-1 with TRBJ2-1; a weak D match, TRBD2 (6 bases). CDR1 MNHNS and CDR2 SASEGT come from the germline V gene. The V and J ends lost 7 bases and 8 bases respectively, with 21 bases between them. CDR3 length: 15 residues. Here the CDR3 reads CASNLRPTSRDEQFF. In DNA, the CDR3 is TGTGCCAGCAACCTCCGGCCGACTAGTCGTGATGAGCAGTTCTTC.

V usage is TRBV7-8 and J usage is TRBJ2-5; perhaps TRBD2 as D (6 bases). Trimming left V 1 base short and J 5 bases short, with 29 bases between. The CDR3 runs to 20 residues. CDR1 is SGHVS, CDR2 FQNEAQ, per germline. The CDR3 nucleotides read TGTGCCAGCAGCTTAGTTCGTCTCGGATACGGATTACCCCGGGAGGAGACCCAGTACTTC. Its protein is CASSLVRLGYGLPREETQYF.

This clone was detected only a few times. The rearrangement links TRBV9 to TRBJ2-5, with a tentative D call TRBD1 (6 bases). Germline-derived CDR1 and CDR2 are SGDLS and YYNGEE. The CDR3 totals 13 residues. The V end was cut by 3 bases, the J end by 3 bases, with 9 bases between. CDR3 bases: TGTGCCAGCAGCGCCCCAGGGGAAGAGACCCAGTACTTC. This sequence encodes CASSAPGEETQYF.

J is TRBJ1-5 and V is TRBV4-3, with D perhaps matching TRBD1 (6 bases). V shed 4 bases and J shed 4 bases, with 11 bases lying between them. Germline V CDR1 and CDR2: LGHNA, YSLEER. The CDR3 spans 14 residues. In DNA form, the CDR3 reads TGCGCCAGCAGCCCGGACAGCTCGAATCAGCCCCAGCATTTT. Encoded protein: CASSPDSSNQPQHF.

The chain recombines TRBV7-3 with TRBJ2-2; 7 positions agree with TRBD2. CDR1 and CDR2 (germline): SGHTA, FQGTGA. V lost 4 bases to trimming and J lost 3 bases; unmatched junction nucleotides: 5. This CDR3 is built from 15 residues. Here the CDR3 reads CASSSSGRDTGELFF. The CDR3 region has the DNA TGTGCCAGCAGCTCGTCAGGGAGGGACACCGGGGAGCTGTTTTTT.

The chain recombines TRBV5-1 with TRBJ1-3, with D uncertain. V was trimmed by 0 bases and J by 2 bases, leaving 12 bases between them. The CDR3 totals 16 residues. Germline CDR1 is SGHRS and CDR2 is YFSETQ. CDR3 amino acids: CASSLVASGAGNTIYF. The CDR3 region has the DNA TGCGCCAGCAGCTTGGTGGCGTCAGGCGCTGGAAACACCATATATTTT.

This chain joins TRBV19 and TRBJ2-7; tentatively, D is TRBD2 (6 bases). Germline values: CDR1 LNHDA, CDR2 SQIVND (reference sequence). The germline V and J ends were trimmed by 5 bases and 0 bases, with 17 bases remaining between them. The CDR3 has 16 residues. The CDR3 DNA reads as TGTGCCAGTAGTCCGCGTGGGGGGAGCTTCTCCTACGAGCAGTACTTC. Translation gives CASSPRGGSFSYEQYF.

The chain uses TRBV6-1 and TRBJ1-2; 10 bases are shared with TRBD1. The CDR3 is made up of 14 amino acids. V was pared by 5 bases and J by 8 bases, with 8 bases of the junction left unmatched. Per the germline V gene, CDR1 is MNHNS and CDR2 is SASEGT. In DNA, the CDR3 is TGTGCCAGCAGTTCCGGGACAGGGGTTTTAGGCTACACCTTC. This gives the protein CASSSGTGVLGYTF.

J is TRBJ2-1 and V is TRBV19, with D tentatively TRBD2 (5 bases). V shed 5 bases and J shed 6 bases, with 17 bases lying between them. The V gene's germline CDR1 is LNHDA and CDR2 SQIVND (reference sequence). The CDR3 is 15 residues long. In nucleotides, the CDR3 is TGTGCCAGTAGTCCCAAGCGGATCACTTCCAATGAGCAGTTCTTC. Protein sequence: CASSPKRITSNEQFF.

The DNA for the CDR3 is TGTGCCAGCAGCTCGAGACAGGGGGACGGCTACACCTTC. Amino acid sequence: CASSSRQGDGYTF. This chain connects TRBV7-9 to TRBJ1-2; 9 bases map to TRBD1. This CDR3 has 13 residues. V trimming: 4 bases; J trimming: 8 bases; junction bases outside the gene matches: 5. Germline V gives CDR1 SEHNR, CDR2 FQNEAQ (reference sequence).

This clone has a handful of counts. The genes are TRBV11-3 and TRBJ2-5, with 7 bases fitting TRBD1. This CDR3 region has 13 residues. V dropped 5 bases and J dropped 5; count of bases not matched to a gene: 5. Germline-derived CDR1 and CDR2 are SGHNT and YENEEA. The DNA of the CDR3 is TGTGCCAGCAGCCGACAGGGTGAGGAGACCCAGTACTTC. Translating it yields CASSRQGEETQYF.

In regard to this clone: Germline is not matched at one junction end, which may reflect a read error. The genes are TRBV6-1 and TRBJ1-5; D is ambiguous. Germline V gives CDR1 MNHNS, CDR2 SASEGT. This CDR3 is 15 amino acids long. This CDR3 is CSSSEASNSNQPQHF. CDR3 DNA sequence: TGTTCCAGCAGTGAAGCGAGTAATAGCAATCAGCCCCAGCATTTT.

The genes are TRBV9 and TRBJ2-2, with 14 bases that match TRBD2. This CDR3 contains 19 residues. CDR1 and CDR2 (germline): SGDLS, YYNGEE. With V trimmed by 0 bases and J by 4 bases, 8 bases remained unmatched. CDR3 amino acids: CASSVEGTSGRASTGELFF. The CDR3, as DNA: TGTGCCAGCAGCGTAGAGGGGACTAGCGGGAGAGCGTCCACCGGGGAGCTGTTTTTT.

The rearrangement joins TRBV2 to TRBJ1-1; no firm D call. The V gene lost 4 bases and the J gene lost 2 bases, with 8 bases spanning the gap. The V gene's germline CDR1 is SNHLY and CDR2 FYNNEI. There are 13 residues in the CDR3. The CDR3 spells CASSAGLNTEAFF. The CDR3 bases are TGTGCCAGCAGTGCAGGCCTCAACACTGAAGCTTTCTTT.

As concerns this clone: One junction end disagrees with the germline gene, perhaps due to a read error. This chain links TRBV4-1 with TRBJ2-1; D is undetermined. The germline V gene has CDR1 MGHRA and CDR2 YSYEKL. The CDR3 spans 14 residues. The CDR3 region has the DNA TGCGCCAGCACCCAAACTGAGAACTACAATGAGCAGTTCTTC. Its translation is CASTQTENYNEQFF.

The chain carries TRBV27 and TRBJ2-1, with a weak D call TRBD2 (5 bases). The CDR3 runs to 13 residues. The V gene lost 4 bases and the J gene lost 9 bases, with 13 bases spanning the gap. Germline CDR1 MNHEY, CDR2 SMNVEV (reference sequence). The CDR3 reads CASSSGPAGEQFF. CDR3 nucleotide sequence: TGTGCCAGCAGTTCCGGACCGGCGGGTGAGCAGTTCTTC.

The V and J genes are TRBV28 and TRBJ2-7; the match to TRBD1 covers 8 bases. The J segment lost 4 bases and the V segment lost 4 bases, leaving 6 bases of the junction unmatched. Germline-derived CDR1 and CDR2 are MDHEN and SYDVKM. CDR3 length: 14 amino acids. CDR3 residues: CASSSPGGAYEQYF. The CDR3 DNA reads TGTGCCAGCAGTTCCCCAGGGGGCGCTTACGAGCAGTACTTC.